The 8 T cell receptor beta chains given below trace back to one sample, sequenced in a study of Graves' ophthalmopathy and Graves' hyperthyroidism (dated by TCRdb to the late 2010s). The sequencer was an Illumina HiSeq 2000. For repertoire sequencing, TCR beta CDR3 regions were amplified from RNA transcripts. The first round was an RT-PCR using HTBI primers with the Qiagen OneStep RT-PCR kit, and this first round was followed by a second-round multiplex PCR, then size selection and purification. The raw public data were reprocessed by TCRdb itself: fastp quality trimming at Q25, MiXCR clonotype calling, in-frame beta chains only. One record per CDR3 amino acid sequence lists the most common genes and DNA. Recorded for this sample are 35,000 to 50,000 distinct CDR3 sequences; roughly 50% of them occurred a single time. The ten largest make up roughly 25% of the sample. Source material: peripheral blood. The receptors were gathered from an adult woman with stable Graves' hyperthyroidism.

The V gene is TRBV7-9, the J gene TRBJ1-3; D possibly corresponds to TRBD1 (6 bases). The V gene's germline CDR1 is SEHNR and CDR2 FQNEAQ (reference sequence). The CDR3 extends over 15 amino acids. V was trimmed by 7 bases and J by 0 bases, leaving 13 bases between them. The CDR3 sequence: CASTETGFSGNTIYF. The CDR3, as DNA: TGTGCCAGCACCGAAACAGGGTTCTCTGGAAACACCATATATTTT.

There are many counts of this clonotype. The CDR3 loop is CASSFPTSGSARFYEQYF. CDR3 nucleotide sequence: TGTGCCAGCAGCTTTCCGACTAGCGGGAGTGCACGATTCTACGAGCAGTACTTC. This chain uses TRBV7-8 with TRBJ2-7, with 12 bases that match TRBD2. This CDR3 has 18 amino acids. CDR1 and CDR2 from the germline V gene are SGHVS and FQNEAQ. With 3 bases clipped from V and 3 bases from J, the junction kept 12 bases outside the gene matches.

Turning to this clonotype: No DNA is shown, since the ends of the CDR3 on it are uncertain; the CDR3 is the one TCRdb lists. The V and J genes are TRBV7-2 and TRBJ2-5; the table's D call TRBD1 went unverified against the DNA. Germline loops: CDR1 SGHTA, CDR2 FQGNSA. The CDR3 has 24 amino acids, counting both end residues. The CDR3 spells CASSLLPDETTNEKLFFGSGTQYF.

V gene TRBV20-1 combines with J gene TRBJ2-7, with 8 bases fitting TRBD2. Per germline, CDR1 DFQATT and CDR2 SNEGSKA (reference sequence). V lost 6 bases, J lost 5 bases, and 12 bases stayed unmatched. The CDR3 is 14 amino acids. CDR3 amino acids: CSAAGSGGSHEQYF. CDR3 coding DNA: TGCAGTGCGGCAGGATCGGGAGGGTCCCACGAGCAGTACTTC.

This clonotype was recorded at least ten times. The chain uses TRBV4-1 and TRBJ2-7, with 10 bases that match TRBD2. Germline loops: CDR1 MGHRA, CDR2 YSYEKL. Unmatched junction bases numbered 7, after V lost 2 bases and J lost 0 bases. This CDR3 is built from 17 residues. This chain's CDR3 is CASSQPGLADRSYEQYF. DNA for the CDR3: TGCGCCAGCAGCCAACCCGGACTAGCGGACCGCTCCTACGAGCAGTACTTC.

This clonotype was seen many times. The chain joins TRBV5-8 to TRBJ2-3, with D possibly TRBD2 on 7 matching bases. The CDR3 spans 16 residues. From germline, CDR1 is SGHTS and CDR2 YDEGEE. V was cut by 4 bases and J by 3 bases, with 18 bases left in between. The CDR3 bases are TGTGCCAGCAGCCTCAGGGGCGGGAGAATAACAGATACGCAGTATTTT. Protein sequence: CASSLRGGRITDTQYF.

This rearrangement joins TRBV29-1 to TRBJ2-6; 7 bases fit TRBD1. The CDR3 is 14 residues long. The trim removed 6 bases at V and 2 bases at J, leaving 4 bases unmatched. Germline-derived CDR1 and CDR2 are SQVTM and ANQGSEA. The CDR3: CSVHGQAGANVLTF. The DNA for the CDR3 is TGCAGCGTCCACGGACAGGCTGGGGCCAACGTCCTGACTTTC.

The gene calls are TRBV20-1 and TRBJ2-5; D tentatively fits TRBD1 or TRBD2 (7 bases each). V was pared by 8 bases and J by 4 bases, with 14 bases between. This CDR3 comprises 12 residues. Looked up from germline, CDR1 is DFQATT and CDR2 is SNEGSKA (reference sequence). The DNA for the CDR3 is TGCAGTCCCCAGGGGGGGGGAGAGACCCAGTACTTC. Amino acid sequence: CSPQGGGETQYF.